This T cell receptor (beta chain) was documented in a study of shared clonotypes between healthy human individuals. Study information: Donor composition was a couple of women and a few men, aged 18 to 49.

The protocol was immunoSEQ multiplex PCR, while the TCRdb copy is restricted to in-frame clones and leaves out a portion. The sample lists approximately 2.5 million clones; roughly 93% were seen once. The specimen was naive CD4+ T cells from PBMCs. The subset: CD45RA+ positively selected. This TCR was sampled from a man in his late teens or twenties in good health. Some clones in this sample may be carry-over from other donors' samples.

The CDR3 DNA reads as TGTGCCAGTAGTCGAGATGAGTCTGAAGCTTTCTTT. As protein: CASSRDESEAFF. The chain couples TRBV19 to TRBJ1-1; the D is unclear. From germline, CDR1 is LNHDA and CDR2 SQIVND (reference sequence). The CDR3 length is 12 residues. V lost 5 bases, J lost 6 bases, and 10 bases lay in between.